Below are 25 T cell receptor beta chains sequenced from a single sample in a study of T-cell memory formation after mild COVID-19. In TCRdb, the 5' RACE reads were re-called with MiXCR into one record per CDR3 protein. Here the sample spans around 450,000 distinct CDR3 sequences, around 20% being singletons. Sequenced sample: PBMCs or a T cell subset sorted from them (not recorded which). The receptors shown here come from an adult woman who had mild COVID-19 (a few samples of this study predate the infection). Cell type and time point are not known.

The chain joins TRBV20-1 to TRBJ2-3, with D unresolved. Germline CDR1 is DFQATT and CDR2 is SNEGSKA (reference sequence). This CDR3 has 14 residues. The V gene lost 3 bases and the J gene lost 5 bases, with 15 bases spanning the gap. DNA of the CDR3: TGCAGTGCTAGTCGGCTACCGCGTGGAGATACGCAGTATTTT. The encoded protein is CSASRLPRGDTQYF.

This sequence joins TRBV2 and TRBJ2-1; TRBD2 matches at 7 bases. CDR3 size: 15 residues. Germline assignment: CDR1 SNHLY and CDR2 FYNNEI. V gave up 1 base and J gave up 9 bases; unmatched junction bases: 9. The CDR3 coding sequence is TGTGCCAGCAGTGAAGGGGCTAGCCCGGGGGGTGAGCAGTTCTTC. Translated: CASSEGASPGGEQFF.

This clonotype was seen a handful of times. The CDR3 DNA reads TGCGCCAGCATGATATCTGAGGAGATAACGTCACCCCTCCACTTT. This sequence encodes CASMISEEITSPLHF. This rearrangement joins TRBV23-1 to TRBJ1-6; D is undetermined. TRBV23-1 is an ORF, with its function uncertain. The V end lost 7 bases, the J end lost 10 bases, and 20 bases lay between the germline ends. The CDR3 runs 15 residues.

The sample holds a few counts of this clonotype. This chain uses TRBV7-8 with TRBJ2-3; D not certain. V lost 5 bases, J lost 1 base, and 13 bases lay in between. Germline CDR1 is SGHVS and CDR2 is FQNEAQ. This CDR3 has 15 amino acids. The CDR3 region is CASSPDNLRTDTQYF. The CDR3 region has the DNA TGTGCCAGCAGCCCAGACAACCTCCGCACAGATACGCAGTATTTT.

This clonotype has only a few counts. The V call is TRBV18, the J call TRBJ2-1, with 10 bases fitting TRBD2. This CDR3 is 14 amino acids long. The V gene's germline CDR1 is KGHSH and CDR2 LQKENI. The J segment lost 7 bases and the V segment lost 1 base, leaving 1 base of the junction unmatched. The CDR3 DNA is TGTGCCAGCTCACCACAGACTAGCGGGAATGAGCAGTTCTTC. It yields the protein CASSPQTSGNEQFF. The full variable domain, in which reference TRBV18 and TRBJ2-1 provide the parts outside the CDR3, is NAGVMQNPRHLVRRRGQEARLRCSPMKGHSHVYWYRQLPEEGLKFMVYLQKENIIDESGMPKERFSAEFPKEGPSILRIQQVVRGDSAAYFCASSPQTSGNEQFFGPGTRLTVL.

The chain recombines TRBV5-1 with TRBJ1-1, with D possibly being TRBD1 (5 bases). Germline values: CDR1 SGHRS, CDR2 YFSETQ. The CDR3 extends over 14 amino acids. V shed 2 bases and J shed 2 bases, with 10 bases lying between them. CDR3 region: CASSFLDINTEAFF. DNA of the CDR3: TGCGCCAGCAGCTTTCTGGACATTAACACTGAAGCTTTCTTT.

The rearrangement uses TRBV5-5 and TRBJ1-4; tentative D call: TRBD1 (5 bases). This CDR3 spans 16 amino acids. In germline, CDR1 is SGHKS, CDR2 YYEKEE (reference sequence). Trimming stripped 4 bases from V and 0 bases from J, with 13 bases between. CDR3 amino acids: CASSHHGGTTNEKLFF. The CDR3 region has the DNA TGTGCCAGCAGCCACCACGGGGGTACAACTAATGAAAAACTGTTTTTT.

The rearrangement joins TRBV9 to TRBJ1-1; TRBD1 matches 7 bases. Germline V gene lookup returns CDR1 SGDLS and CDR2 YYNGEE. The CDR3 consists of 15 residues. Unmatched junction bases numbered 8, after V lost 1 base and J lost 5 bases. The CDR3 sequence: CASSVSDRVGTEAFF. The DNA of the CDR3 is TGTGCCAGCAGCGTAAGCGACAGGGTTGGGACTGAAGCTTTCTTT.

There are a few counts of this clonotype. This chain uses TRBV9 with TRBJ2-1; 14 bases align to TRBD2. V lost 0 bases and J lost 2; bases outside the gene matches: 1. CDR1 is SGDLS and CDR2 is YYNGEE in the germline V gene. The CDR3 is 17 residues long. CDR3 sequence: CASSVATSGGAYNEQFF. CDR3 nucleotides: TGTGCCAGCAGCGTAGCGACTAGCGGGGGGGCCTACAATGAGCAGTTCTTC.

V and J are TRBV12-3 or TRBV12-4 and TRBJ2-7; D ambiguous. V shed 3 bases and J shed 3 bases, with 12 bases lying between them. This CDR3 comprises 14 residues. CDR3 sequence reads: CASSLPDKHYEQYF. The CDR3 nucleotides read TGTGCCAGCAGTTTGCCCGACAAACACTACGAGCAGTACTTC.

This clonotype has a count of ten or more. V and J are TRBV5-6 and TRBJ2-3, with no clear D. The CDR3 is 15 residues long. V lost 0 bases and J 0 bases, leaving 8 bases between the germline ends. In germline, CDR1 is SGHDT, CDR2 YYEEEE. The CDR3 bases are TGTGCCAGCAGCTTGGACGGGTTTAGCACAGATACGCAGTATTTT. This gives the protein CASSLDGFSTDTQYF.

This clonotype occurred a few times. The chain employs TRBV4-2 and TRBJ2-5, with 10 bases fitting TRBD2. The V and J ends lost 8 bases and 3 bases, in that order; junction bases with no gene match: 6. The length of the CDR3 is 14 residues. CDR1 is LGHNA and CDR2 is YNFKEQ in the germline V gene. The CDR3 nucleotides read TGTGCCAGCGGGGGGCTAGCGGGGGAAGAGACCCAGTACTTC. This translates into CASGGLAGEETQYF.

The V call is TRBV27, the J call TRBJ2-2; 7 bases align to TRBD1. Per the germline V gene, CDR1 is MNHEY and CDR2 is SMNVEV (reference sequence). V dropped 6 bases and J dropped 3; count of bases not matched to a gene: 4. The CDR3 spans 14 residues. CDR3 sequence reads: CASRTGLDTGELFF. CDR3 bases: TGTGCCAGCAGGACAGGGTTGGACACCGGGGAGCTGTTTTTT.

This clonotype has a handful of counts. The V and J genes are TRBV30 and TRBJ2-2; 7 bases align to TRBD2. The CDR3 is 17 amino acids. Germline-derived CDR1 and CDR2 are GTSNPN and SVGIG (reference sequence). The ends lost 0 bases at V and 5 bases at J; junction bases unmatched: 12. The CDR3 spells CAWSVPRWASGTGELFF. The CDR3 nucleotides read TGTGCCTGGAGTGTACCACGGTGGGCTAGCGGAACCGGGGAGCTGTTTTTT.

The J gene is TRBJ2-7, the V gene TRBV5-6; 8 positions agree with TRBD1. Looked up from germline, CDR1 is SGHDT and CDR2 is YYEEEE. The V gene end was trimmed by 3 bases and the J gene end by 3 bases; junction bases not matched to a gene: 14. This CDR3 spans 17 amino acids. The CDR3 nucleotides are TGTGCCAGCAGCTCCACCTGGACAGGGTCTGGGGTCTACGAGCAGTACTTC. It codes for CASSSTWTGSGVYEQYF.

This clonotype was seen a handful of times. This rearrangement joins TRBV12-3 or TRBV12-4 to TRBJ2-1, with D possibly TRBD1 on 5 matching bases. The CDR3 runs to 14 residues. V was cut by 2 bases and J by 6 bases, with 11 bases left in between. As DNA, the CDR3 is TGTGCCAGCAGTTTACGGTCCCAGGGCAATGAGCAGTTCTTC. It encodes CASSLRSQGNEQFF.

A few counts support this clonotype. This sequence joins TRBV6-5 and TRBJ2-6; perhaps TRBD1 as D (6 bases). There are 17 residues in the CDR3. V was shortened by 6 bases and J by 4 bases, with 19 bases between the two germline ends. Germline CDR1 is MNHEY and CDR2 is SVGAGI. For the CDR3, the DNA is TGTGCCAGCAGATCCCTCTACAGGGTTTCCGGGGCCAACGTCCTGACTTTC. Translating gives CASRSLYRVSGANVLTF.

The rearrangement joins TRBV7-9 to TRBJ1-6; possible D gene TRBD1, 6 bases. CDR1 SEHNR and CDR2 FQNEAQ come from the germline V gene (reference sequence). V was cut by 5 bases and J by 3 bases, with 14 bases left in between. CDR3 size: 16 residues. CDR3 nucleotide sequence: TGTGCCAGCAGCCACCAGGGGAGCAACTATAATTCACCCCTCCACTTT. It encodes CASSHQGSNYNSPLHF.

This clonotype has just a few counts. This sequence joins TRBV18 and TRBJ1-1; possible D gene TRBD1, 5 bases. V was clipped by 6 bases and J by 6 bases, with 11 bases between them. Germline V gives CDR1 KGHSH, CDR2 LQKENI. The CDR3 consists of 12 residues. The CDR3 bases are TGTGCCAGCTCTCTGAGGGACGCTGAAGCTTTCTTT. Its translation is CASSLRDAEAFF. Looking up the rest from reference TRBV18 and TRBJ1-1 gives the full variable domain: NAGVMQNPRHLVRRRGQEARLRCSPMKGHSHVYWYRQLPEEGLKFMVYLQKENIIDESGMPKERFSAEFPKEGPSILRIQQVVRGDSAAYFCASSLRDAEAFFGQGTRLTVV.

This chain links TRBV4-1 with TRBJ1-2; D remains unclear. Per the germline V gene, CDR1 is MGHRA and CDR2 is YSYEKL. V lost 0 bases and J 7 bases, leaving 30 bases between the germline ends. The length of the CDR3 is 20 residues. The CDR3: CASSQEGAVTGLWAMGGYTF. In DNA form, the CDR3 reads TGCGCCAGCAGCCAAGAGGGAGCAGTAACGGGCCTATGGGCTATGGGTGGCTACACCTTC.

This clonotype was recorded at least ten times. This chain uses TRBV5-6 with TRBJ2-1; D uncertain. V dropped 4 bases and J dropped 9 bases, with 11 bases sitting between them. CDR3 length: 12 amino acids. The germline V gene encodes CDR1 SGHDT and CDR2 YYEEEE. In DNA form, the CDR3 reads TGTGCCAGCAGCCTGAGCAGAGGTGAGCAGTTCTTC. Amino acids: CASSLSRGEQFF.

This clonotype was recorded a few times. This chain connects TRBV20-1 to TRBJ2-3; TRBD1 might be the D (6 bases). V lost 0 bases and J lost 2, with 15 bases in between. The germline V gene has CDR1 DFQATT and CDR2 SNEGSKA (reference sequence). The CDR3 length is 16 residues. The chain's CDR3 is CSARDAKTGPTDTQYF. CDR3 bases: TGCAGTGCTAGAGATGCGAAGACAGGCCCCACAGATACGCAGTATTTT.

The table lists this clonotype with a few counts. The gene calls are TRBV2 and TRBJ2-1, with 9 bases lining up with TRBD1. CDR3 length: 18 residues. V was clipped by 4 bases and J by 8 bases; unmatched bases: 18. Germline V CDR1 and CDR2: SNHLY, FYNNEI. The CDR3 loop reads CASSVRSIFRTGVDEQFF. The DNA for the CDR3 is TGTGCCAGCAGTGTTCGTAGTATTTTCCGGACAGGGGTGGATGAGCAGTTCTTC. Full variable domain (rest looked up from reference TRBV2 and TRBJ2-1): EPEVTQTPSHQVTQMGQEVILRCVPISNHLYFYWYRQILGQKVEFLVSFYNNEISEKSEIFDDQFSVERPDGSNFTLKIRSTKLEDSAMYFCASSVRSIFRTGVDEQFFGPGTRLTVL.

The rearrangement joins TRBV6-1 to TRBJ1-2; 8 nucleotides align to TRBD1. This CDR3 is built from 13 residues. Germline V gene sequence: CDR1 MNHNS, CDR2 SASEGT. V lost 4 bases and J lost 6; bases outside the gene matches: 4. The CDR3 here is CASSVTGGDGYTF. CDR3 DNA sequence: TGTGCCAGCAGTGTAACAGGGGGAGATGGCTACACCTTC.

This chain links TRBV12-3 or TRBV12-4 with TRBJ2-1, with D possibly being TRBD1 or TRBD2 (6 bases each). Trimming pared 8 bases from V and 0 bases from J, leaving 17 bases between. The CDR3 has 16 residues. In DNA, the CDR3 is TGTGCCAGCTCCTCTCAAGGGGGGAGCTCCTACAATGAGCAGTTCTTC. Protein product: CASSSQGGSSYNEQFF.